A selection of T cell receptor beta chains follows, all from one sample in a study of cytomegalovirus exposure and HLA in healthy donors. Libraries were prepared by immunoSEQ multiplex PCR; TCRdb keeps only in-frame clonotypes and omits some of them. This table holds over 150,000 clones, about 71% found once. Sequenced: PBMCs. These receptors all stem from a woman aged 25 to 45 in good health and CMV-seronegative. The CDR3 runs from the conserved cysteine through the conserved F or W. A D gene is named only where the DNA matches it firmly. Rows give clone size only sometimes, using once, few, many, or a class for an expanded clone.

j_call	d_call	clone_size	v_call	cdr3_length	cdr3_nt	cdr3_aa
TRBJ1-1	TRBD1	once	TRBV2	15	TGTGCCAGCAGGGGGGGACAGGGATTGAACACTGAAGCTTTCTTT	CASRGGQGLNTEAFF
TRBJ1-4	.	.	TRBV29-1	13	TGCAGCGTCCTAGTAGGGGGTGGTGAAAAACTGTTTTTT	CSVLVGGGEKLFF
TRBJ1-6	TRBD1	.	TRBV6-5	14	TGTGCCAGCGGTGACAGGGGATATAATTCACCCCTCCACTTT	CASGDRGYNSPLHF
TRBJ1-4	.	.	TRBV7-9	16	TGTGCCAGCAGCTGGTACGGGGTACAGCCGAATGAAAAACTGTTTTTT	CASSWYGVQPNEKLFF
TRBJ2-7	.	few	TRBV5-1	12	TGCGCCAGCAGCTTGGGGCGGGACGAGCAGTACTTC	CASSLGRDEQYF
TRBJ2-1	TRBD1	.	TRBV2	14	TGTGCCAGCAGTGAGACAGGGCACAACAATGAGCAGTTCTTC	CASSETGHNNEQFF
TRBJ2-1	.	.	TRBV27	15	TGTGCCAGCAGTTTGTCGGGAACCGCCTACAATGAGCAGTTCTTC	CASSLSGTAYNEQFF
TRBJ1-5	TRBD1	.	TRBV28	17	TGTGCCAGCAGCCCTGGACAGGGGTCTTTTAGCAATCAGCCCCAGCATTTT	CASSPGQGSFSNQPQHF
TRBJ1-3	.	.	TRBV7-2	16	TGTGCCAGCAGCTTAGACAGGGATTTCGCTGGAAACACCATATATTTT	CASSLDRDFAGNTIYF
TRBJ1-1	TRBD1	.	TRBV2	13	TGTGCCAGCACCCGGGACAGGGATACTGAAGCTTTCTTT	CASTRDRDTEAFF
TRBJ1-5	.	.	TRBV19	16	TGTGCCAGTAGTCGGGAGGGGCGCAGGGGCAATCAGCCCCAGCATTTT	CASSREGRRGNQPQHF
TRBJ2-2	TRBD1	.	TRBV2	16	TGTGCCAGCAGAGCCGGGACAGGGGAGAACACCGGGGAGCTGTTTTTT	CASRAGTGENTGELFF
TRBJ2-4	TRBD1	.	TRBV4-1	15	TGCGCCAGCAGCAATTGGGACAGGGTGGGAAACATTCAGTACTTC	CASSNWDRVGNIQYF
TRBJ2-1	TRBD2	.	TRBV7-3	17	TGTGCCAGCAGCTTATTTGCGACGACTAGCGGAGCCAATGAGCAGTTCTTC	CASSLFATTSGANEQFF
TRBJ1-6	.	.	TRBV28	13	TGTGCCAGCGGCGGGGATGGGTATTCACCCCTCCACTTT	CASGGDGYSPLHF
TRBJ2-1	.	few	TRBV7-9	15	TGTGCCAGCAGCTTGGTTGTGGGGCGCGCGAATGAGCAGTTCTTC	CASSLVVGRANEQFF
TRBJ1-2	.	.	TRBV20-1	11	TGCAGTGCCCCTCAGGATTATGGCTACACCTTC	CSAPQDYGYTF
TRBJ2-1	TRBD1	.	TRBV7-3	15	TGTGCCAGCAGCTCCTCCGGGACAGATTACAATGAGCAGTTCTTC	CASSSSGTDYNEQFF
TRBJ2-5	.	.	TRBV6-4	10	TGTGCCAGGCGGGTGGAGACCCAGTACTTC	CARRVETQYF
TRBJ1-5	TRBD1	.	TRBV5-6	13	TGTGCCAGCAGCCCTACAGGGGGCCGGCCCCAGCATTTT	CASSPTGGRPQHF